This TCR beta chain was identified during a study of Graves' ophthalmopathy and Graves' hyperthyroidism (dated by TCRdb to the late 2010s). Regarding the study in general: Peripheral blood was collected at initial diagnosis, prior to any treatment. The study used signatures of the TCR beta repertoire to tell Graves' ophthalmopathy apart from Graves' hyperthyroidism and to predict which patients would progress to ophthalmopathy. In total, some 140 blood samples were TCR-sequenced: fewer than 50 ophthalmopathy, 80 or so hyperthyroidism and roughly 17 hyperthyroidism-to-ophthalmopathy patients. To explore V-J signatures distinguishing ophthalmopathy from hyperthyroidism, a discovery set of under 110 patients (around 42 ophthalmopathy, around 55 stable hyperthyroidism) was enrolled. An independent validation cohort was composed of 18 to 20 hyperthyroidism patients and 17 patients who later progressed from hyperthyroidism to ophthalmopathy. In five or six hyperthyroidism patients, the T-cell repertoires found in thyroid tissue were compared with those found in blood. Following sample collection, hyperthyroidism patients were given methimazole at a starting dose of 30 mg daily, and ophthalmopathy patients were given high-dose intravenous methylprednisolone. For training and testing, the 95 to 100 patients in the discovery cohort were randomly divided in a 7:3 ratio.

Summary of the overall study and its limitations: Sample size was not predetermined statistically, and investigators were not blinded to group allocation. In validation, the model predicted ophthalmopathy progression with 70.59% sensitivity and roughly 78% specificity; 12 predicted patients were CT-confirmed with GO in a median of around 6.5 months. The 13-signature model separated ophthalmopathy from stable hyperthyroidism with 85% to 90% sensitivity and just under 84% specificity in cross-validation, and 80%/75% in the test set. Most expanded thyroid clonotypes with frequency above 0.001 were also detected in blood, suggesting blood repertoires may reflect the thyroid immune response.

Ophthalmopathy patients had moderately to severely active disease, Clinical Activity Score of at least 3, NOSPECS grade of at least 4, and disease duration under 3 months. Patients with other autoimmune diseases, uncontrolled infections, pregnancy or lactation were excluded. Diagnosis relied on clinical symptoms, serum thyroxine, TRAb, thyroid ultrasound and orbital computed tomography. PBMCs were isolated from about 9 ml of fresh peripheral blood by Ficoll-Paque density gradient centrifugation. Total RNA was extracted using Trizol reagent, and RNA quality was checked on an Agilent 2100 Bioanalyzer. This clonotype was seen at least ten times. The target of this receptor is not known. Base quality data are lacking; no much larger clone is found one base away. V loses 0 bases of germline sequence and J loses 7 bases, and the interval between the two ends is 16 bases. The germline V gene encodes CDR1 MNHEY and CDR2 SVGEGT. The CDR3, cysteine through phenylalanine, is 15 amino acids long. Left in the record is the CDR3 DNA by itself, 45 bases read in frame from the first base.

For repertoire sequencing, TCR beta CDR3 regions were amplified from RNA transcripts. The first round was an RT-PCR using HTBI primers with the Qiagen OneStep RT-PCR kit, and this first round was followed by a second-round multiplex PCR, then size selection and purification. The libraries underwent paired-end sequencing with 100 bp reads on an Illumina HiSeq2000. As for the original processing: SOAPnuke was used to process the reads, removing any read that contained adapters or uncalled bases, had a mean Phred below 15, or lacked an exact match to the constant primer or identifier. COPE v1.2.5 was used to merge the high-quality paired reads. Clonotypes were defined as unique nucleotide sequences and were aligned to IMGT TRB V, D and J references using MiTCR v1.1. The analysis was limited to V-J combinations with a frequency above 0.0001, which together covered approximately 99% of repertoires. For each V-J combination, a TCR clonal expansion and chaos score was defined as F50 clonal expansion divided by the chaos observed in the TCRdist matrix. Welch's t-statistics and random forest were used to reduce features to over ten V-J combinations, which were fed into a naive Bayes classifier. The similarity between thyroid and blood repertoires was quantified using the Morisita-Horn index. TCRdb passed the public sequencing reads through fastp at Q25 and MiXCR, retaining productive beta sequences. When rows share a CDR3 protein, they turn into one entry using the most common DNA and genes. The authors' filters were not applied to this entry. The sample yields roughly 400,000 distinct CDR3 sequences; approximately 20% were counted once. The biggest ten clones account for 1.6% of the sample.

The chain links TRBV6-2 or TRBV6-3 with TRBJ2-7, with the D call perhaps TRBD1 or TRBD2, as 6 bases match in each case. The source material was peripheral blood. The receptor comes from a woman aged 18-35 years with Graves' ophthalmopathy. Donor details come from another sample of the same person, matched by shared clones. The CDR3 region: CASSYSIGGRGEQYF. The DNA sequence is TGTGCCAGCAGTTACTCGATCGGGGGCCGGGGAGAGCAGTACTTC.